A single sample gave rise to the 19 T cell receptor beta chains below, sequenced in a study of T-cell memory formation after mild COVID-19. TCRdb itself ran the 5' RACE reads through MiXCR, one entry per CDR3 protein. The sample holds just under 350,000 distinct CDR3 sequences, about an eighth seen once. Material: PBMCs or a T cell subset sorted from them (not recorded which). These receptors were collected from a man aged 18 to 29 who had mild COVID-19 (a few samples of this study predate the infection). Cell type and time point are not known.

This clonotype was counted ten times or more. This chain uses TRBV7-8 with TRBJ1-2; possibly TRBD1 for D (5 bases). This CDR3 is built from 15 residues. Germline CDR1 and CDR2: SGHVS and FQNEAQ. Trimming took 0 bases from V and 8 from J, leaving 16 bases between them. This CDR3 reads CASSLAAGPAGGYTF. The CDR3 region has the DNA TGTGCCAGCAGCTTAGCCGCGGGGCCGGCGGGGGGCTACACCTTC.

This clonotype came up a few times. The rearrangement uses TRBV9 and TRBJ1-5; unclear D gene. The V end lost 1 base, the J end lost 6 bases, and 11 bases lay between the germline ends. CDR1 and CDR2 (germline): SGDLS, YYNGEE. The CDR3 totals 14 residues. The CDR3 is CASSVNGVAQPQHF. The CDR3 bases are TGTGCCAGCAGCGTAAACGGAGTGGCTCAGCCCCAGCATTTT.

The J gene is TRBJ2-7, the V gene TRBV18; D is possibly TRBD2 (5 bases). V lost 6 bases and J lost 6, with 18 bases in between. CDR1 KGHSH and CDR2 LQKENI come from the germline V gene. This CDR3 region has 14 residues. CDR3 sequence reads: CASSYLGETAEQYF. In DNA form, the CDR3 reads TGTGCCAGCTCTTACCTCGGGGAAACTGCCGAGCAGTACTTC.

The chain carries TRBV20-1 and TRBJ1-5; D gene ambiguous. The CDR3 consists of 13 residues. The germline V gene has CDR1 DFQATT and CDR2 SNEGSKA (reference sequence). V was shortened by 6 bases and J by 3 bases, with 12 bases between the two germline ends. CDR3 loop: CSALGGYNQPQHF. Here the CDR3 DNA reads TGCAGTGCCCTCGGAGGGTACAATCAGCCCCAGCATTTT.

This clonotype came up once. V gene TRBV6-2 or TRBV6-3 combines with J gene TRBJ1-1; no clear D gene. Trimming removed 0 bases at V and 8 bases at J, with 4 bases between. The CDR3 totals 11 residues. The V gene's germline CDR1 is MNHEY and CDR2 SVGEGT. Here the CDR3 DNA reads TGTGCCAGCAGTTACTCTTTGGAAGCTTTCTTT. It is translated as CASSYSLEAFF.

This clonotype was seen a handful of times. The chain is built from TRBV10-3 and TRBJ2-3; 7 nucleotides agree with TRBD1. The CDR3 runs 15 residues. CDR1 ENHRY and CDR2 SYGVKD come from the germline V gene. J gave up 2 bases and V 7 bases, and 9 bases lay outside the gene matches. The CDR3 DNA is TGTGCCATCAATCCCCAGGACAGGAACACAGATACGCAGTATTTT. It translates to CAINPQDRNTDTQYF.

V gene TRBV20-1 combines with J gene TRBJ1-5; no reliable D call. Germline V gives CDR1 DFQATT, CDR2 SNEGSKA (reference sequence). Trimming removed 0 bases from V and 7 bases from J, with 19 bases in between. The CDR3 contains 16 residues. The CDR3 region has the DNA TGCAGTGCTAGAGACCCTCCGGCTCACGGTCGCCAGCCCCAGCATTTT. This gives the protein CSARDPPAHGRQPQHF.

V gene TRBV13 combines with J gene TRBJ1-3; D is unclear. The CDR3 consists of 15 residues. Trimming removed 3 bases at V and 3 bases at J, with 12 bases between. Germline V lookup: CDR1 PRHDT, CDR2 FYEKMQ (reference sequence). The CDR3 nucleotides read TGTGCCAGCAGCTTTCTCACGATGGGTGGAAACACCATATATTTT. It is translated as CASSFLTMGGNTIYF.

The chain combines TRBV27 with TRBJ1-2, with a possible D match to TRBD1 (6 bases). The CDR3 extends over 13 amino acids. V was pared by 4 bases and J by 5 bases, with 11 bases between. The germline V gene encodes CDR1 MNHEY and CDR2 SMNVEV (reference sequence). In nucleotides, the CDR3 is TGTGCCAGCAGTTGGACAGCTGCATATGGCTACACCTTC. It translates to CASSWTAAYGYTF.

This clonotype was observed a handful of times. V usage is TRBV9 and J usage is TRBJ1-6; possible D gene TRBD1, 5 bases. This CDR3 comprises 14 residues. V was pared by 3 bases and J by 10 bases, with 14 bases between. Germline-derived CDR1 and CDR2 are SGDLS and YYNGEE. CDR3 region: CASSGYQGSSPLHF. The CDR3 bases are TGTGCCAGCAGCGGATACCAGGGATCCTCACCCCTCCACTTT. Complete variable domain (other parts from reference TRBV9 and TRBJ1-6): DSGVTQTPKHLITATGQRVTLRCSPRSGDLSVYWYQQSLDQGLQFLIQYYNGEERAKGNILERFSAQQFPDLHSELNLSSLELGDSALYFCASSGYQGSSPLHFGNGTRLTVT.

The rearrangement links TRBV20-1 to TRBJ2-3, with 14 bases fitting TRBD2. Unmatched junction bases numbered 9, after V lost 7 bases and J lost 9 bases. Germline CDR1 DFQATT, CDR2 SNEGSKA (reference sequence). This CDR3 is 14 amino acids long. The CDR3 bases are TGCAGTGTTACCTTCGGGACTAGCGGGGGAACGCAGTATTTT. Translating it yields CSVTFGTSGGTQYF.

This rearrangement joins TRBV7-2 to TRBJ2-3; D possibly corresponds to TRBD2 (6 bases). This CDR3 is built from 15 residues. In germline, CDR1 is SGHTA, CDR2 FQGNSA. V lost 7 bases and J lost 3, with 17 bases in between. Written as DNA, the CDR3 is TGTGCCAGCACAAACGGAATGGGGGGAACAGATACGCAGTATTTT. Amino acid sequence: CASTNGMGGTDTQYF. The full variable domain, its missing parts supplied by reference TRBV7-2 and TRBJ2-3, is GAGVSQSPSNKVTEKGKDVELRCDPISGHTALYWYRQSLGQGLEFLIYFQGNSAPDKSGLPSDRFSAERTGGSVSTLTIQRTQQEDSAVYLCASTNGMGGTDTQYFGPGTRLTVL.

V gene TRBV4-1 combines with J gene TRBJ2-1; 9 bases match TRBD2. After removal of 1 base from V and 5 bases from J, the junction contained 6 bases not matched to a gene. Germline assignment: CDR1 MGHRA and CDR2 YSYEKL. The CDR3 has 16 amino acids. DNA for the CDR3: TGCGCCAGCAGCCAAGCTCCCCAGCGGGGGGACAATGAGCAGTTCTTC. The encoded protein is CASSQAPQRGDNEQFF.

The chain employs TRBV20-1 and TRBJ1-5; tentatively, D is TRBD1 (5 bases). V gave up 2 bases and J gave up 5 bases, with 19 bases separating them. The CDR3 spans 16 residues. CDR1 DFQATT and CDR2 SNEGSKA come from the germline V gene (reference sequence). In nucleotides, the CDR3 is TGCAGTGCTAGAATCCCGGGGCCCTTCGGGGATCAGCCCCAGCATTTT. It encodes CSARIPGPFGDQPQHF.

The V gene is TRBV6-1, the J gene TRBJ2-7; D may be TRBD2 (6 bases). Germline V gene data show CDR1 as MNHNS and CDR2 as SASEGT. V lost 4 bases to trimming and J lost 6 bases, with 13 bases between them. CDR3 length equals 13 residues. CDR3 in amino acids: CASSVAGSLEQYV. For the CDR3, the DNA is TGTGCCAGCAGTGTCGCGGGGTCCCTCGAGCAGTACGTC.

This clonotype was observed once. This chain links TRBV24-1 with TRBJ1-2, with D possibly being TRBD1 (6 bases). CDR1 KGHDR and CDR2 SFDVKD come from the germline V gene. V was clipped by 2 bases and J by 2 bases, with 8 bases between them. The CDR3 has 14 residues. The CDR3 is CATSDWRGNYGYTF. The CDR3 bases are TGTGCCACCAGTGATTGGAGGGGGAACTATGGCTACACCTTC.

This clonotype was recorded a few times. The V call is TRBV7-9, the J call TRBJ1-2; D perhaps matches TRBD1 (6 bases). The CDR3 runs to 14 residues. Deletions cut 8 bases from V and 7 bases from J, with 20 bases between. Germline V gene sequence: CDR1 SEHNR, CDR2 FQNEAQ (reference sequence). The CDR3 DNA follows: TGTGCCAGCGGGGGGGGGCCGAGAGATCTTGGCTACACCTTC. It is translated as CASGGGPRDLGYTF.

This clonotype was seen only a few times. The rearrangement links TRBV12-3 or TRBV12-4 to TRBJ2-1; D unclear. This CDR3 has 14 residues. V was shortened by 3 bases and J by 6 bases, with 12 bases between the two germline ends. CDR3: CASSFKGWANEQFF. CDR3 nucleotides: TGTGCCAGCAGTTTCAAGGGTTGGGCCAATGAGCAGTTCTTC.

This clonotype has just a few counts. J is TRBJ2-3 and V is TRBV4-1, with TRBD2 as a possible D gene (7 bases). V was clipped by 1 base and J by 3 bases, with 14 bases between them. Germline lookup yields CDR1 MGHRA and CDR2 YSYEKL. CDR3 length: 16 amino acids. The CDR3 DNA sequence: TGCGCCAGCAGCCAAGCCCTCCGGGGGGCAACAGATACGCAGTATTTT. Translating gives CASSQALRGATDTQYF.